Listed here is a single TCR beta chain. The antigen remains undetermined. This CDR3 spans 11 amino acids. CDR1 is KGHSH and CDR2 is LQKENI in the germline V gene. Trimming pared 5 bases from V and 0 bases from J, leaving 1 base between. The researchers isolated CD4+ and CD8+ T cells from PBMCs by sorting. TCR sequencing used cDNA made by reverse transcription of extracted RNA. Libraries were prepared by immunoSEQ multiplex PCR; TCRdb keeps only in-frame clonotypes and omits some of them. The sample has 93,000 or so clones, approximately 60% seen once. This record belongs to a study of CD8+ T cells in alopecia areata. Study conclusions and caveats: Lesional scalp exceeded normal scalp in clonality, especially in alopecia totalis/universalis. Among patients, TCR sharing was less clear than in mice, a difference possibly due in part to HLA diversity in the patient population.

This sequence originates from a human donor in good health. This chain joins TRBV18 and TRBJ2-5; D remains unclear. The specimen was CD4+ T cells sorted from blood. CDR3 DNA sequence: TGTGCCAGCTCAGACCAAGAGACCCAGTACTTC. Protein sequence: CASSDQETQYF.